A single sample gave rise to the 11 T cell receptor beta chains below, sequenced in a study of shared clonotypes between healthy human individuals (dated by TCRdb to 2020 to 2022). Libraries came from the immunoSEQ multiplex PCR assay. TCRdb mirrors the immuneACCESS table, restricted to in-frame sequences. Some clones are absent from its copies; in checked studies, under half trace to an unresolved V gene, and the reason for the others is unknown. This sample holds 780,000 or so clones; 72% were observed only once. The ten largest clones capture more than 1.5% of the sample. The sequenced material came from memory CD4+ T cells sorted from blood. Per the publication, the cell subset or site label means: CD45RA-negative fraction. Receptors originate from a woman in her thirties in good health.

Only one count was recorded for this clone. V usage is TRBV5-1 and J usage is TRBJ2-1; D is ambiguous. The CDR3 consists of 12 residues. Germline CDR1 and CDR2: SGHRS and YFSETQ. V lost 1 base and J 8 bases, leaving 7 bases between the germline ends. Here the CDR3 DNA reads TGCGCCAGCAGCTTGAGGATCGATGAGCAGTTCTTC. Translated, it gives CASSLRIDEQFF. Full variable domain (outside the CDR3, taken from reference TRBV5-1 and TRBJ2-1): KAGVTQTPRYLIKTRGQQVTLSCSPISGHRSVSWYQQTPGQGLQFLFEYFSETQRNKGNFPGRFSGRQFSNSRSEMNVSTLELGDSALYLCASSLRIDEQFFGPGTRLTVL.

A note on this clone: Other DNA sequences in this specimen translate into the identical CDR3. The chain uses TRBV7-2 and TRBJ2-3, with 13 bases fitting TRBD2. The length of the CDR3 is 16 residues. V was clipped by 5 bases and J by 5 bases; unmatched bases: 7. Per the germline V gene, CDR1 is SGHTA and CDR2 is FQGNSA. DNA for the CDR3: TGTGCCAGCAGCCCCAGGACTAGCGGGAGAGGAGATACGCAGTATTTT. Translating it yields CASSPRTSGRGDTQYF. Full variable domain (missing parts from reference TRBV7-2 and TRBJ2-3): GAGVSQSPSNKVTEKGKDVELRCDPISGHTALYWYRQSLGQGLEFLIYFQGNSAPDKSGLPSDRFSAERTGGSVSTLTIQRTQQEDSAVYLCASSPRTSGRGDTQYFGPGTRLTVL.

To note about this clone: The same CDR3 is also encoded by other DNA sequences in this sample. The rearrangement links TRBV6-6 to TRBJ1-4; no clear D. Germline V gives CDR1 MNHNY, CDR2 SVGAGI (reference sequence). The V gene lost 0 bases and the J gene lost 8 bases, with 7 bases spanning the gap. This CDR3 region has 13 residues. The CDR3 sequence is CASSYSFREKLFF. The CDR3 DNA sequence: TGTGCCAGCAGTTACTCCTTTAGAGAAAAACTGTTTTTT.

CDR3 region: CASSQEGTGTGGVWNQPQHF. Written as DNA, the CDR3 is TGCGCCAGCAGCCAAGAAGGCACCGGGACAGGGGGTGTGTGGAATCAGCCCCAGCATTTT. The chain joins TRBV4-1 to TRBJ1-5, with TRBD1 matching 11 bases. CDR3 length: 20 residues. Looked up from germline, CDR1 is MGHRA and CDR2 is YSYEKL. V shed 0 bases and J 4 bases; nucleotides not matched to a gene: 14.

Only a few counts were recorded for this clone. V gene TRBV7-7 combines with J gene TRBJ2-3; a weak D match, TRBD1 (6 bases). Trimming left V 3 bases short and J 3 bases short, with 10 bases between. CDR1 and CDR2 from the germline V gene are SSHAT and FNYEAQ (reference sequence). The CDR3 has 14 residues. CDR3 DNA: TGTGCCAGCAGCTTGGGGGCCTGGACAGATACGCAGTATTTT. Its translation is CASSLGAWTDTQYF.

Concerning this clone: Possible read error: a much larger clone is one base away. The gene calls are TRBV6-1 and TRBJ2-2, with TRBD1 as a possible D gene (5 bases). Trimming took off 3 bases at V and 5 bases at J, with 7 bases between the two ends. Germline values: CDR1 MNHNS, CDR2 SASEGT. The CDR3 totals 13 residues. CDR3 residues: CASSDRETGELFF. The CDR3 DNA follows: TGTGCCAGCAGTGACAGGGAAACCGGGGAGCTGTTTTTT.

This clone was seen only a few times. The rearrangement joins TRBV29-1 to TRBJ1-2; no clear D. The CDR3 sequence is 11 residues long. Deletions cut 4 bases from V and 2 bases from J, with 5 bases between. Germline CDR1 is SQVTM and CDR2 is ANQGSEA. CDR3 coding DNA: TGCAGCGTTGCTGAGAACTATGGCTACACCTTC. It translates to CSVAENYGYTF.

In DNA, the CDR3 is TGTGCCAGCAGTTACGCTGGCGCAGGGGGGGAAAAACTGTTTTTT. This translates into CASSYAGAGGEKLFF. The chain carries TRBV28 and TRBJ1-4; TRBD1 agrees at 7 bases. The CDR3 length is 15 residues. J lost 8 bases, V lost 4 bases, and 10 bases had no gene match. CDR1 is MDHEN and CDR2 is SYDVKM in the germline V gene.

V is TRBV5-1 and J is TRBJ2-7; 7 bases align to TRBD1. This CDR3 has 14 amino acids. V was clipped by 4 bases and J by 2 bases; unmatched bases: 6. Germline assignment: CDR1 SGHRS and CDR2 YFSETQ. DNA for the CDR3: TGCGCCAGCAGCCCGACAGGGTCCCCCTACGAGCAGTACTTC. Its translation is CASSPTGSPYEQYF.

In its sample, this clone was seen a few times. The CDR3 sequence is CASSGPPGELFF. Here the CDR3 DNA reads TGTGCCAGCAGCGGTCCCCCCGGGGAGCTGTTTTTT. V gene TRBV7-9 combines with J gene TRBJ2-2; D is ambiguous. With 5 bases removed from V and 6 bases from J, the gap between germline ends came to 7 bases. In germline, CDR1 is SEHNR, CDR2 FQNEAQ (reference sequence). The CDR3 extends over 12 amino acids.

V is TRBV11-2 and J is TRBJ2-3, with 13 bases identical to TRBD2. This CDR3 is 16 amino acids long. Germline V gene data show CDR1 as SGHAT and CDR2 as FQNNGV. V was pared by 0 bases and J by 5 bases, with 2 bases of the junction left unmatched. The DNA for the CDR3 is TGTGCCAGCAGCTTAGAACTAGCGGGAGGGGGAGATACGCAGTATTTT. It translates to CASSLELAGGGDTQYF.